The source of this TCR beta chain is a study of spatial heterogeneity in lung cancer. Turning to the study itself: Donors were roughly 70 untreated early-stage non-small cell lung cancer patients. An average of more than ten raw reads was observed per unique TCR and UMI combination.

The study's findings and limits: Circulating ubiquitous expanded tumor TCRs were observed more frequently at resection than at follow-up.

The CDR3 extends over 15 amino acids. Looked up from germline, CDR1 is SGHNT and CDR2 is YENEEA. V shed 10 bases and J shed 7 bases, with 25 bases lying between them. This clonotype was counted ten times or more. The antigen is undetermined. TCR cDNA molecules were tagged individually, and each one carried a unique molecular identifier. TCRdb itself ran the 5' RACE reads through MiXCR, one entry per CDR3 protein. The table records about 52,000 distinct CDR3 sequences, around 7% of them present only once. Time point in this sample: blood at routine non-recurrence follow-up after resection. Unsorted whole RNA of tumor, nontumor lung or frozen PBMC was sequenced.

The specimen was PBMCs, collected at follow-up. The V gene is TRBV11-3, the J gene TRBJ1-1, with D possibly TRBD1 on 6 matching bases. The origin of this receptor is a female donor with early-stage non-small cell lung cancer. For the CDR3, the DNA is TGTGCCAAACCTCGACGGAAGGGGGATCGAGGTGAAGCTTTCTTT. Protein: CAKPRRKGDRGEAFF.